This T cell receptor (beta chain) comes out of a study of cytomegalovirus exposure and HLA in healthy donors. As for the study in general: According to later analysis, the same platform produced the approximately 120 validation and under 750 first-cohort repertoires. Overall study results and limits: Rarity marked most TCR sequences, yet some public TCRs occurred in many donors. TCR beta chains numbering some 160 were designated cytomegalovirus-associated. A classifier reportedly called cytomegalovirus status with high sensitivity and specificity.

Sequencing was performed with immunoSEQ multiplex PCR; in TCRdb, only in-frame clones are kept and a portion is missing. Of roughly 90,000 clones in the sample, about 93% were seen once. To note about this clone: The target antigen is unknown.

CDR1 and CDR2 from the germline V gene are SEHNR and FQNEAQ (reference sequence). The ends lost 3 bases at V and 4 bases at J; junction bases unmatched: 8. This CDR3 spans 17 amino acids. The chain uses TRBV7-9 and TRBJ2-1; 11 bases line up with TRBD2. The receptor comes from a woman aged 30 to 39 in good health and CMV-seropositive. The sample comprised PBMCs. CDR3 loop: CASSFPKTSGSYNEQFF. The DNA of the CDR3 is TGTGCCAGCAGCTTTCCTAAAACTAGCGGGAGTTACAATGAGCAGTTCTTC.